This entry describes one T cell receptor beta chain. Its antigen is still unknown. The CDR3 runs to 15 residues. From germline, CDR1 is MDHEN and CDR2 SYDVKM. With 1 base removed from V and 5 bases from J, the gap between germline ends came to 14 bases. Both 60 Vbeta primers and 13 Jbeta primers went into the PCR. Measured with immunoSEQ multiplex PCR; TCRdb has only the in-frame clones, and not every one. This table has 120,000 to 150,000 clones, about four fifths appearing once. This entry is derived from a study of cytomegalovirus exposure and HLA in healthy donors. Study-wide findings and caveats: Productive rates of about 87% or about 30% were seen for most TCR beta V segments in an earlier analysis. The listing of roughly 160 TCR beta chains classed them as cytomegalovirus-associated. Highly shared sequence variants in one cluster were likely a sequencing artifact. Some V segments could not be told apart, so they were left out, TRBV6-2 and TRBV6-3 among them.

V usage is TRBV28 and J usage is TRBJ1-1, with D uncertain. Sequencing was done on a sample of PBMCs. This receptor was identified in a man aged 18 to 35 in good health and CMV-seropositive. The CDR3 loop is CASSLFYTGRTEAFF. The CDR3 DNA reads as TGTGCCAGCAGTTTATTCTATACTGGGAGGACTGAAGCTTTCTTT.